This is a list of T cell receptor beta chains from one sample in a study of a mutant IDH1 vaccine in newly diagnosed glioma. Antigen specificity for these receptors is unknown. Method: immunoSEQ multiplex PCR; TCRdb's copy keeps in-frame clones and lacks some. In the table there are around 30,000 clones, roughly three fifths of which are singletons. The material was PBMCs, obtained from a glioma patient whose treatment included an IDH1 peptide vaccine. The receptors shown here come from a woman aged 18-35 years with glioma. CDR3s include the opening cysteine and the closing phenylalanine or tryptophan. A D gene is named only where the DNA matches it firmly. The listing skips clone size in some rows; elsewhere it reads once, few, many or a size class.

d_gene,abundance,v_gene,j_gene,CDR3nt,CDR3aa
TRBD2,once,TRBV7-3,TRBJ2-1,TGTGCCAGCAGCTCCGGACTAGCGGGAGAGGCGGAGCAGTTCTTC,CASSSGLAGEAEQFF
.,few,TRBV9,TRBJ2-2,TGTGCCAGCACTGCCTACTCGGACACCGGGGAGCTGTTTTTT,CASTAYSDTGELFF
.,.,TRBV5-5,TRBJ2-1,TGTGCCAGCAGTTTGGGGGGACAGAACTACAATGAGCAGTTCTTC,CASSLGGQNYNEQFF
.,few,TRBV6-5,TRBJ1-1,TGTGCCACCCGGCTGCGGGGGGAGGGACGCCCTGAAGCTTTCTTT,CATRLRGEGRPEAFF
.,once,TRBV9,TRBJ1-2,TGTGCCAGCAGGGGGGGGGCTGGCTATGGCTACACCTTC,CASRGGAGYGYTF
.,.,TRBV5-5,TRBJ1-4,TGTGCCAGCAGCCGGCCCCCCCGGAATGAAAAACTGTTTTTT,CASSRPPRNEKLFF
.,.,TRBV11-2,TRBJ1-2,TGTGCCAGCAGCTTAGGCCAGCTCTATGGCTACACCTTC,CASSLGQLYGYTF
.,few,TRBV7-2,TRBJ1-6,TGTGCCAGCAGCTCACAGGGTCGAAATTCACCCCTCCACTTT,CASSSQGRNSPLHF
.,.,TRBV5-4,TRBJ1-5,TGTGCCAGCAGCTTCGACAATCAGCCCCAGCATTTT,CASSFDNQPQHF
.,once,TRBV5-4,TRBJ2-7,TGTGCCAGCAGCCCGGTCCCCGGGAGCTCCTACGAGCAGTACTTC,CASSPVPGSSYEQYF
TRBD1,.,TRBV2,TRBJ2-1,TGTGCCAGCAGGGACAGGGGTCTCTACAATGAGCAGTTCTTC,CASRDRGLYNEQFF
.,.,TRBV29-1,TRBJ2-1,TGCAGCGTTGAGTCGGGAAAATACAATGAGCAGTTCTTC,CSVESGKYNEQFF
.,.,TRBV7-8,TRBJ2-1,TGTGCCAGCAGCTTAGTACTACCGCGAGACAATGAGCAGTTCTTC,CASSLVLPRDNEQFF
.,.,TRBV7-2,TRBJ2-1,TGTGCCAGCAGCTGGGCACAGGGTAGAATTGAGCAGTTCTTC,CASSWAQGRIEQFF
TRBD2,few,TRBV2,TRBJ2-3,TGTGCCAGCAGGGACCCTCGGACTAGCGGGGGCACAGATACGCAGTATTTT,CASRDPRTSGGTDTQYF
.,.,TRBV5-5,TRBJ1-2,TGTGCCAGCAGCTTGGGGTCTGGGGGTAACTATGGCTACACCTTC,CASSLGSGGNYGYTF
.,.,TRBV7-8,TRBJ1-1,TGTGCCAGCCATTGGAGGCAGACTACAGAATTGGCTGAAGCTTTCTTT,CASHWRQTTELAEAFF
.,.,TRBV30,TRBJ2-7,TGTGCCTGGAGTGTAGGGCCCGGTAGCTCCTACGAGCAGTACTTC,CAWSVGPGSSYEQYF
TRBD1,.,TRBV19,TRBJ1-1,TGTGCCAGTAGCCGGGACAGGGTAGTGAACACTGAAGCTTTCTTT,CASSRDRVVNTEAFF
TRBD1,many,TRBV4-1,TRBJ1-1,TGCGCCAGCAGCCAGGGGGCAGGGGGCATCACTGAAGCTTTCTTT,CASSQGAGGITEAFF
TRBD1,.,TRBV29-1,TRBJ1-5,TGCAGCGTTTCGACAGGGGGCGAGCAGCCCCAGCATTTT,CSVSTGGEQPQHF
TRBD1,few,TRBV6-5,TRBJ2-2,TGTGCCAGCAGTTTGGACAGGGGTGGCACCGGGGAGCTGTTTTTT,CASSLDRGGTGELFF
.,.,TRBV5-4,TRBJ1-2,TGTGCCAGCAGCTTATTCAATTCAGGTGGCTACACCTTC,CASSLFNSGGYTF
.,.,TRBV7-2,TRBJ2-5,TGTGCCAGCAGCTTAGCGGACTCACCTCAAGAGACCCAGTACTTC,CASSLADSPQETQYF
.,.,TRBV11-1,TRBJ2-1,TGTGCCAGCAGCTTAACAGGAGAATCCTACAATGAGCAGTTCTTC,CASSLTGESYNEQFF
TRBD1,.,TRBV28,TRBJ2-7,TGTGCCAGCAGTCCCAGGGGGCGTTTGAGCGAGCAGTACTTC,CASSPRGRLSEQYF
.,.,TRBV19,TRBJ2-7,TGTGCCAGTAGTATCGGCAGGTACTACGAGCAGTACTTC,CASSIGRYYEQYF
.,.,TRBV7-7,TRBJ2-1,TGTGCTAGCAGCTTTGTGGATGGGGATGAGCAGTTCTTC,CASSFVDGDEQFF
TRBD1,.,TRBV28,TRBJ1-3,TGTGCCAGCAGTTTCTCAGGGGGCTCTGGAAACACCATATATTTT,CASSFSGGSGNTIYF
TRBD1,.,TRBV27,TRBJ2-7,TGTGCCAGCAGTGCTCTGGGACAGGGCCACGAGCAGTACTTC,CASSALGQGHEQYF
.,.,TRBV27,TRBJ2-5,TGTGCCAGCAGTTTATCCCATATGGTTTCGGAGACCCAGTACTTC,CASSLSHMVSETQYF
.,once,TRBV7-2,TRBJ2-1,TGTGCCAGCAGCTCCTCTTTCCACAATGAGCAGTTCTTC,CASSSSFHNEQFF
.,few,TRBV18,TRBJ1-2,TGTGCCAGCTCACCGCCCGGGACAAACTATGGCTACACCTTC,CASSPPGTNYGYTF
.,.,TRBV5-4,TRBJ2-7,TGTGCCAGCAGCTTGAACGGCTACGAGCAGTACTTC,CASSLNGYEQYF
.,.,TRBV5-6,TRBJ2-1,TGTGCCAGCAGCTTGGGAGGGAATGAGCAGTTCTTC,CASSLGGNEQFF
.,.,TRBV9,TRBJ2-2,TGTGCCAGCAGCGAGGGTCCTACCGGGGAGCTGTTTTTT,CASSEGPTGELFF
TRBD1,.,TRBV15,TRBJ1-2,TGTGCCACCAGCACCAAACCTGGACAGGGTGACTATGGCTACACCTTC,CATSTKPGQGDYGYTF
.,few,TRBV5-6,TRBJ1-1,TGTGCCAGCAGCTTGATGGAAGAAGCTTTCTTT,CASSLMEEAFF
.,once,TRBV6-1,TRBJ2-1,TGTGCCACCGGAGGATTGGGGGTTCGCGACAATGAGCAGTTCTTC,CATGGLGVRDNEQFF
.,.,TRBV6-6,TRBJ1-6,TGTGCCACCTACAGCCTTGGCTATAATTCACCCCTCCACTTT,CATYSLGYNSPLHF
.,.,TRBV4-1,TRBJ2-1,TGCGCCAGCAGCCAAGAGGGACGGCAGCGATACAATGAGCAGTTCTTC,CASSQEGRQRYNEQFF
TRBD1,few,TRBV19,TRBJ1-6,TGTGCCAGTACTCCCACCCAGGGGGGGCATTCACCCCTCCACTTT,CASTPTQGGHSPLHF
.,few,TRBV30,TRBJ2-2,TGTGCCTGGAGTGTAGGGGTGTTGGCCGGGGAGCTGTTTTTT,CAWSVGVLAGELFF
TRBD1,few,TRBV2,TRBJ1-6,TGTGCCAGCACGGACAGGGTGGCTAATTCACCCCTCCACTTT,CASTDRVANSPLHF
.,.,TRBV2,TRBJ1-1,TGTGCCAGCGCGAGGGGCATGAACACTGAAGCTTTCTTT,CASARGMNTEAFF
TRBD2,.,TRBV5-4,TRBJ2-3,TGTGCCAGCAGCCCGGCGCGGGAGAGAAGCACAGATACGCAGTATTTT,CASSPARERSTDTQYF
TRBD1,.,TRBV19,TRBJ2-7,TGTGCCAGTAGTATCGCGACAGGGGGGCCCTACGAGCAGTACTTC,CASSIATGGPYEQYF
.,few,TRBV30,TRBJ2-3,TGTGCCTGGAGTGTAATCGCGGGGTCAGATACGCAGTATTTT,CAWSVIAGSDTQYF
.,.,TRBV19,TRBJ1-2,TGTGCCAGTAGACCCGGGGACGGGAACGGCTATGGCTACACCTTC,CASRPGDGNGYGYTF
.,few,TRBV7-2,TRBJ1-2,TGTGCCAGCAGCCCTGTGGGGGGTGGCTACACCTTC,CASSPVGGGYTF
.,.,TRBV19,TRBJ2-7,TGTGCCAGTAGTATTTCTGTGGCCGAGAGCGAGCAGTACTTC,CASSISVAESEQYF